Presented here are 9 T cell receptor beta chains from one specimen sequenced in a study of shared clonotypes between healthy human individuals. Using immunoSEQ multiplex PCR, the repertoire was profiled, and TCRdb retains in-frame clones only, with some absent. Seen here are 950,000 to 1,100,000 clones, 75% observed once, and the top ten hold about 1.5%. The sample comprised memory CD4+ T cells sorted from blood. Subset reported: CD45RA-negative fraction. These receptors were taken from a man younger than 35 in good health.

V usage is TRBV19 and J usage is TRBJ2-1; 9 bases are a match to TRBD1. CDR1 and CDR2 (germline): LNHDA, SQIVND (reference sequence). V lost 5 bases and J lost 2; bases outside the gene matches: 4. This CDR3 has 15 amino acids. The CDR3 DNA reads TGTGCCAGTAGTCCCCGACAGGGGGCCTACAATGAGCAGTTCTTC. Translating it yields CASSPRQGAYNEQFF.

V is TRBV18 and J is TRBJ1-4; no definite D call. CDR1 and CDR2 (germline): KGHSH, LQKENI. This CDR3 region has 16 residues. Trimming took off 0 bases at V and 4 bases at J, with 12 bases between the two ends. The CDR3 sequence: CASSPPSVWGNEKLFF. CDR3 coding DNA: TGTGCCAGCTCACCACCGTCCGTATGGGGTAATGAAAAACTGTTTTTT.

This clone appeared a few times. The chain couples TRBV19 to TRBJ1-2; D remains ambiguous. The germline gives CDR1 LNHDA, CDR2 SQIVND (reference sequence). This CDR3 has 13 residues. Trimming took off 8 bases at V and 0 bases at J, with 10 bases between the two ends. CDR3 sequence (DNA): TGTGCCAGTCTGAGATCAGCTAACTATGGCTACACCTTC. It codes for CASLRSANYGYTF.

As DNA, the CDR3 is TGCAGCGTTTCCCCTGGCGCCGGCGGCTACGAGCAGTACTTC. This translates into CSVSPGAGGYEQYF. The V gene is TRBV29-1, the J gene TRBJ2-7; D ambiguous. Trimming stripped 5 bases from V and 3 bases from J, with 17 bases between. CDR3 length equals 14 residues. The V gene's germline CDR1 is SQVTM and CDR2 ANQGSEA.

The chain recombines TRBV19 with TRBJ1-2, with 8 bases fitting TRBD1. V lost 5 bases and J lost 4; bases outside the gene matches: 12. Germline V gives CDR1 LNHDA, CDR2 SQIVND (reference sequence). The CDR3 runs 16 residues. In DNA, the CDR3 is TGTGCCAGTAGTGGGACAGGTGTACGACGGCCCTATGGCTACACCTTC. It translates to CASSGTGVRRPYGYTF. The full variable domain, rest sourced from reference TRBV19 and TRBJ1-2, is DGGITQSPKYLFRKEGQNVTLSCEQNLNHDAMYWYRQDPGQGLRLIYYSQIVNDFQKGDIAEGYSVSREKKESFPLTVTSAQKNPTAFYLCASSGTGVRRPYGYTFGSGTRLTVV.

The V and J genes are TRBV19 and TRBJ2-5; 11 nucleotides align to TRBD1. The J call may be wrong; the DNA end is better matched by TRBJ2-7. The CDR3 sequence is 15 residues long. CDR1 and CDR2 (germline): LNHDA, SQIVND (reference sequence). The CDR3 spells CASKPEGTGGYEQYF. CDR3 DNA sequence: TGTGCCAGTAAACCCGAGGGGACAGGGGGCTACGAGCAGTACTTC.

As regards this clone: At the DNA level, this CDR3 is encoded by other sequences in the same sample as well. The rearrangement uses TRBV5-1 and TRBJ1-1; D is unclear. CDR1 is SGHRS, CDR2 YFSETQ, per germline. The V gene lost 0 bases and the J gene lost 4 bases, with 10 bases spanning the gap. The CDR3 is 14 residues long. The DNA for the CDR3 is TGCGCCAGCAGCTTGGAGGGCTCCGGCACTGAAGCTTTCTTT. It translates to CASSLEGSGTEAFF.

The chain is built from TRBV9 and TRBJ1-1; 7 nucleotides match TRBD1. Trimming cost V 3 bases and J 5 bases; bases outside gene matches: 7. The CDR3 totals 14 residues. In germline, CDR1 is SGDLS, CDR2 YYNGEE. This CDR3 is CASSASTGLTEAFF. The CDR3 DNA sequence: TGTGCCAGCAGCGCCTCGACAGGGTTGACTGAAGCTTTCTTT. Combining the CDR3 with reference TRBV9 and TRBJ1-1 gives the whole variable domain DSGVTQTPKHLITATGQRVTLRCSPRSGDLSVYWYQQSLDQGLQFLIQYYNGEERAKGNILERFSAQQFPDLHSELNLSSLELGDSALYFCASSASTGLTEAFFGQGTRLTVV.

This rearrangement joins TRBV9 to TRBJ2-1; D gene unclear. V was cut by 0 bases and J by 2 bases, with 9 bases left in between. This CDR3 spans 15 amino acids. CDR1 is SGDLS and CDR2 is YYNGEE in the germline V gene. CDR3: CASSVDQTTYNEQFF. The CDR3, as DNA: TGTGCCAGCAGCGTAGACCAAACTACCTACAATGAGCAGTTCTTC.